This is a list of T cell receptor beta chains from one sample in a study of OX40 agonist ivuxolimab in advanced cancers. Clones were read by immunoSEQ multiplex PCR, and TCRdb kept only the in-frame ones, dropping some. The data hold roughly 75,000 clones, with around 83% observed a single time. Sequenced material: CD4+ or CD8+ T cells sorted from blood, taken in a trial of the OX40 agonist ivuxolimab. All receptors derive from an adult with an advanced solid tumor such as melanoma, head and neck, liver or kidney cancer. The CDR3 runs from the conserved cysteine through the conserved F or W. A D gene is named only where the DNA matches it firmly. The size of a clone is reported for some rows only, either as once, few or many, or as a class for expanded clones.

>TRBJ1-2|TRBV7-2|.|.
TGTGCCAGCAGCTTAGACAGGTCCTATGGCTACACCTTC
CASSLDRSYGYTF
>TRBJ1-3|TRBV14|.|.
TGTGCCAGCAGCCAATTTACCCAGATCGGGAACACCATATATTTT
CASSQFTQIGNTIYF
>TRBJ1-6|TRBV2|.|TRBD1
TGTGCCAGCAGTGATAACAGGGGGCATTCACCCCTCCACTTT
CASSDNRGHSPLHF
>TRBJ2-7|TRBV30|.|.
TGTGCCTGGGGAAGACTAGGGGAGAAGTACGAGCAGTACTTC
CAWGRLGEKYEQYF
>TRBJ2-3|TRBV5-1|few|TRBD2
TGCGCCAGCAGCTTGGCGCTTGAAGGACTAGCGGGAACAGATACGCAGTATTTT
CASSLALEGLAGTDTQYF
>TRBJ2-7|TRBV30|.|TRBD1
TGTGCCTGGAGTCTCCTGGACCAGGGGGACGAGTACTTC
CAWSLLDQGDEYF
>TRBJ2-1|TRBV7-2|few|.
TGTGCCAGCAGCCCACATATGGGAGGAGGCCGTGAGCAGTTCTTC
CASSPHMGGGREQFF
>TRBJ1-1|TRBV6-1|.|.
TGTGCCAGCAATGGGGGCTTGAGCACTGAAGCTTTCTTT
CASNGGLSTEAFF
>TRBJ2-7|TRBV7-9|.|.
TGTGCCAGCAGCTCGGAGGTGGGAGAGCAGTACTTC
CASSSEVGEQYF
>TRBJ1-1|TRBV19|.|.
TGTGCCAGTAGTATATGGGGCAGGGTTGCTGTGGACACTGAAGCTTTCTTT
CASSIWGRVAVDTEAFF
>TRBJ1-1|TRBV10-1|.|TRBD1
TGCGCCAGCAGTCGACAGGGGGACACTGAAGCTTTCTTT
CASSRQGDTEAFF
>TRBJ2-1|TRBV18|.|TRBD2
TGTGCCAGCTCACCAACCCTAGCGGGAGGAGAAGAGCAGTTCTTC
CASSPTLAGGEEQFF
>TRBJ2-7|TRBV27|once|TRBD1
TGTGCCAGCAGTACCCTACGACAGGGCGAGTACTTC
CASSTLRQGEYF
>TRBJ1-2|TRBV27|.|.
TGTGCCAGCAGCGACAAGATATATGGCTACACCTTC
CASSDKIYGYTF
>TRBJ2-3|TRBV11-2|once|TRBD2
TGTGCCAGCAGCTCCGCGACTAGCGGGGGGACAGATACGCAGTATTTT
CASSSATSGGTDTQYF
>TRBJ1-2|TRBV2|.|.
TGTGCCAGCAGTAAACTTCAGGGTAACTATGGCTACACCTTC
CASSKLQGNYGYTF
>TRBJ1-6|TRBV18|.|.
TGTGCCAGCTCACCCGATAATCCCAATTCACCCCTCCACTTT
CASSPDNPNSPLHF
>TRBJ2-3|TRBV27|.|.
TGTGCCAGCAAGGGGGGCAGCACAGATACGCAGTATTTT
CASKGGSTDTQYF
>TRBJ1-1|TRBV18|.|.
TGTGCCAGCTCTCCTCAACAGGCCATGAACACTGAAGCTTTCTTT
CASSPQQAMNTEAFF
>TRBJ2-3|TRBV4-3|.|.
TGCGCCAGCAGCCAAGATCAACGGGCCCAGCAGTATTTT
CASSQDQRAQQYF
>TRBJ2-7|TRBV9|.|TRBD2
TGTGCCAGCAGCCCCGCTAGCGGGAGTTCCTACGAGCAGTACTTC
CASSPASGSSYEQYF
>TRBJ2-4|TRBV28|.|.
TGTGCCAGCAGTTTATATACGGGAAACATTCAGTACTTC
CASSLYTGNIQYF
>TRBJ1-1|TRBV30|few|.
TGTGCCTGGAGTGTTCGGTACGAAGCTTTCTTT
CAWSVRYEAFF
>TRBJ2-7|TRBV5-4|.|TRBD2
TGTGCCAGCAGCTTGGGGTCCCCTGCGGGAGACTACGAGCAGTACTTC
CASSLGSPAGDYEQYF
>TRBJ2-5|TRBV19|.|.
TGTGCCAGTAGTATATATAAGGGAAAAGAGACCCAGTACTTC
CASSIYKGKETQYF
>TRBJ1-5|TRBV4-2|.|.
TGTGCCAGCAGCCAAGAACTCACAGTTAGCAATCAGCCCCAGCATTTT
CASSQELTVSNQPQHF
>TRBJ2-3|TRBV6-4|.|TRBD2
TGTGCCAGCTCCCCCTTAGCGGGGGGGGTAGATACGCAGTATTTT
CASSPLAGGVDTQYF
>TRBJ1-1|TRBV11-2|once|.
TGTGCCAGCAGCTTTACAGTCCTGAACACTGAAGCTTTCTTT
CASSFTVLNTEAFF